The rows below give T cell receptor beta chains drawn from one sample of a study of human T cells and chemical hapten exposure. From the RACE reads, TCRdb called clonotypes with MiXCR, one entry per CDR3 protein. The table includes 350,000 to 450,000 distinct CDR3 sequences, roughly 5.3% detected once. The specimen comprised whole blood, sampled in connection with sensitization to the hapten diphenylcyclopropenone (DPC). These receptors came from a woman between 45 and 60 years old with alopecia areata. Some clones in this sample may be carry-over from other donors' samples. The CDR3 runs from the conserved cysteine through the conserved F or W. A D gene is named only where the DNA matches it firmly. Only some rows state a clone size, as once, few, many or a class for expanded clones.

clone size	V gene	J gene	D gene	CDR3 DNA	CDR3 protein
many	TRBV7-2	TRBJ2-7	-	TGTGCCAGCAGCTCGGCGGGGCGGGGCCACGAGCAGTACTTC	CASSSAGRGHEQYF
many	TRBV6-2/TRBV6-3	TRBJ2-2	TRBD2	TGTGCCAGCAGTTACCCCGGGAGGGAAACCGGGGAGCTGTTTTTT	CASSYPGRETGELFF
few	TRBV20-1	TRBJ1-3	-	TGCAGTGCTAGAGATTGGAGTAGCTCTGGAAACACCATATATTTT	CSARDWSSSGNTIYF
many	TRBV12-3/TRBV12-4	TRBJ2-3	-	TGTGCCAGCAGCAGCGCGGGTACGCAGTATTTT	CASSSAGTQYF
many	TRBV18	TRBJ1-2	-	TGTGCCAGCTCACCAAGGGCCAGCGATGCCGATGGCTACACCTTC	CASSPRASDADGYTF
-	TRBV28	TRBJ2-7	TRBD1	TGTGCCAGCCTCTCAACAGGGGGCTCCCATTTC	CASLSTGGSHF
many	TRBV24-1	TRBJ2-1	-	TGTGCCACCAGTTCCCCCTACGAGCAGTTCTTC	CATSSPYEQFF
-	TRBV13	TRBJ2-7	-	TGTGCCAGCAGCCCCGGTCCTAGGGGGTACGAGCAGTACTTC	CASSPGPRGYEQYF
-	TRBV20-1	TRBJ2-3	TRBD2	TGCAGTGCCCTGACTAGCGGGATTACAGATACGCAGTATTTT	CSALTSGITDTQYF
-	TRBV3-1	TRBJ1-3	-	TGTGCCAGCAGCCAAGATAGTCTTGCGTCCTACTCTGGAAACACCATATATTTT	CASSQDSLASYSGNTIYF
many	TRBV6-6	TRBJ1-6	-	TGTGCCAGCAGTTACTCGTCCCGCCGCCAGGGAACTTATTCACCCCTCCACTTT	CASSYSSRRQGTYSPLHF
-	TRBV3-1	TRBJ2-7	-	TGTGCCAGCAGCAGGACAGCCTTCTACGAGCAGTACTTC	CASSRTAFYEQYF
-	TRBV19	TRBJ2-2	-	TGTGCCAGTAGTATGGGAAGGCGGTCGTGGTTGGGGGAGCTGTTTTTT	CASSMGRRSWLGELFF
-	TRBV9	TRBJ1-3	-	TGTGCCAGCAGCCCGAGAGTAGGACACACGCCGAGCTCTGGAAACACCATATATTTT	CASSPRVGHTPSSGNTIYF
-	TRBV12-3/TRBV12-4	TRBJ2-5	-	TGTGCCAGCAGTGTTGGAGGGATTGAGACCCAGTACTTC	CASSVGGIETQYF
many	TRBV5-1	TRBJ1-2	TRBD1	TGCGCCAGCAGCTTAGGGGGCGCGACGTCCGGCTACACCTTC	CASSLGGATSGYTF
few	TRBV12-5	TRBJ1-1	-	TGTGCTAGTGGTTTGGTACTGGCGAAGTACACTGAAGCTTTCTTT	CASGLVLAKYTEAFF
many	TRBV5-4	TRBJ2-7	TRBD2	TGTGCCAGCAGCTTGGGAGCTAGCGGGGCGCCCTACGAGCAGTACTTC	CASSLGASGAPYEQYF
few	TRBV12-3/TRBV12-4	TRBJ1-2	-	TGTGCCAGCTTTGGGGCGGCTAACTATGGCTACACCTTC	CASFGAANYGYTF
many	TRBV24-1	TRBJ1-5	-	TGTGCCACCAGTGAGCATAATCAGCCCCAGCATTTT	CATSEHNQPQHF
-	TRBV29-1	TRBJ1-2	-	TGCAGCGTTGACGGGCGGGGGGCGGTTGGCTACACCTTC	CSVDGRGAVGYTF
few	TRBV24-1	TRBJ1-5	-	TGTGCCACCAGTGATTTTACTGGCCCCCAGCATTTT	CATSDFTGPQHF
many	TRBV5-1	TRBJ2-1	TRBD2	TGCGCCAGCAGCTTGTTAGCGGGTAGGGACAATGAGCAGTTCTTC	CASSLLAGRDNEQFF
many	TRBV7-9	TRBJ1-1	-	TGTGCCAGCAGCTTCGGTGGGTTGGCTGAAGCTTTCTTT	CASSFGGLAEAFF
many	TRBV6-5	TRBJ1-2	-	TGTGCCAGCAGACAGGGATCCGTGGCATATGGCTACACCTTC	CASRQGSVAYGYTF
many	TRBV10-2	TRBJ2-1	TRBD2	TGCGCCAGCAGTTCGGAGCGGGGGAGATGGTTCTTC	CASSSERGRWFF
many	TRBV11-2	TRBJ2-7	-	TGTGCCAGCAGCCCCCCCGTGAGCTCCTACGAGCAGTACTTC	CASSPPVSSYEQYF
many	TRBV7-2	TRBJ2-3	TRBD1	TGTGCCAGCAGCAACGCCCAGGGACAGTCCACAGATACGCAGTATTTT	CASSNAQGQSTDTQYF
many	TRBV20-1	TRBJ2-3	TRBD2	TGCAGTGCTAGAGACTTCAGCGGGAGGGGGGGAGATACGCAGTATTTT	CSARDFSGRGGDTQYF
-	TRBV20-1	TRBJ2-4	-	TGCAGTGCTAGAGGCAAGGCCAAAAACATTCAGTACTTC	CSARGKAKNIQYF
many	TRBV6-2/TRBV6-3	TRBJ1-2	-	TGTGCCAGCAGTTCCCGCCAGGCCCGGGAGGGCTACACCTTC	CASSSRQAREGYTF
-	TRBV7-9	TRBJ2-5	-	TGTGCCAGCAGCTTAGGTAGCGGCAGCGGAACGGGGTACTTC	CASSLGSGSGTGYF
few	TRBV11-2	TRBJ2-1	-	TGTGCCAGCAGCTTAGTGGCGATCGAGCAGTTCTTC	CASSLVAIEQFF
many	TRBV12-3/TRBV12-4	TRBJ1-5	-	TGTGCCAGCAGTTTAGAGGGCAGGGTGGGCAATCAGCCCCAGCATTTT	CASSLEGRVGNQPQHF
many	TRBV11-2	TRBJ2-1	-	TGTGCCAGCAGCTTAGAGTTTTCGGACTCCTCACTCTATGAGCAGTTCTTC	CASSLEFSDSSLYEQFF
few	TRBV29-1	TRBJ2-5	-	TGCAGCGTCGGACAAGTCCAAGAGACCCAGTACTTC	CSVGQVQETQYF
many	TRBV9	TRBJ2-7	-	TGTGCCAGCAGCGTAGCTGCTCAGGGCAGTCCCTACGAGCAGTACTTC	CASSVAAQGSPYEQYF
few	TRBV7-9	TRBJ1-1	TRBD1	TGTGCCAGCAGCCCCCTTACAGGGGCTAAGGGTAACACTGAAGCTTTCTTT	CASSPLTGAKGNTEAFF
-	TRBV29-1	TRBJ2-1	-	TGCAGCGTTGGAACCCCGGCAGGGCGATCCTACAATGAGCAGTTCTTC	CSVGTPAGRSYNEQFF
few	TRBV27	TRBJ1-5	-	TGTGCCAGCAGTTGGGGGAGGGATCAGCCCCAGCATTTT	CASSWGRDQPQHF
few	TRBV29-1	TRBJ2-3	-	TGCAGCGTTGAAGCGCGGGCGGGCACAGATACGCAGTATTTT	CSVEARAGTDTQYF
few	TRBV20-1	TRBJ1-4	TRBD1	TGCAGTGCTAGAGACGGACAGGGAGGGAGTTTGACTAATGAAAAACTGTTTTTT	CSARDGQGGSLTNEKLFF
-	TRBV5-4	TRBJ2-7	TRBD1	TGTGCCAGCAGCTTCGGGACAGGGGGAGCCTACGAGCAGTACTTC	CASSFGTGGAYEQYF
many	TRBV11-3	TRBJ2-1	-	TGTGCCAGCAGCTCTGGGGGGGCTTACAATGAGCAGTTCTTC	CASSSGGAYNEQFF
few	TRBV6-1	TRBJ1-1	-	TGTGCCAGCAGTGAATTTACTGAAGCTTTCTTT	CASSEFTEAFF
many	TRBV20-1	TRBJ2-3	-	TGCAGTGCTAGAAAGGTAGCGGAGAGCACAGATACGCAGTATTTT	CSARKVAESTDTQYF
many	TRBV9	TRBJ1-1	-	TGTGCCAGCAGCGTAGCGAGCGACACTGAAGCTTTCTTT	CASSVASDTEAFF
many	TRBV7-9	TRBJ2-6	-	TGTGCCAGCAGCCCGCGGGGGCCACATGGCTCTGGGGCCAACGTCCTGACTTTC	CASSPRGPHGSGANVLTF
-	TRBV7-2	TRBJ2-1	-	TGTGCCAGCAGCTTCGACGGAAGCTCCTACAATGAGCAGTTCTTC	CASSFDGSSYNEQFF